Shown below are 24 T cell receptor beta chains from a single sample sequenced in a study of T cell responses to AZD1222 COVID-19 vaccine. Assay used: immunoSEQ multiplex PCR; TCRdb lists only in-frame clones, some missing. Counted here are 100,000 to 150,000 clones, around 88% occurring once; the ten biggest clones make up roughly 10%. Sample: peripheral blood, taken on day 0 of MenACWY control vaccination. The receptors shown here come from an adult in good health.

This clone was counted between two and nine times. This rearrangement joins TRBV7-3 to TRBJ2-5, with D perhaps TRBD1 (5 bases). Looked up from germline, CDR1 is SGHTA and CDR2 is FQGTGA. The CDR3 has 15 residues. V was clipped by 2 bases and J by 2 bases, with 12 bases between them. CDR3 protein: CASSLGALGQETQYF. CDR3 coding DNA: TGTGCCAGCAGCTTAGGGGCCCTTGGGCAAGAGACCCAGTACTTC.

The chain combines TRBV4-1 with TRBJ2-1; no clear D. Trimming left V 6 bases short and J 0 bases short, with 12 bases between. This CDR3 is 15 amino acids long. Germline lookup yields CDR1 MGHRA and CDR2 YSYEKL. The CDR3 protein is CASRKTSSSYNEQFF. The DNA for the CDR3 is TGCGCCAGCAGGAAGACCTCTAGCTCCTACAATGAGCAGTTCTTC.

The rearrangement joins TRBV12-3 or TRBV12-4 to TRBJ1-1; possibly TRBD1 for D (5 bases). The CDR3 has 12 residues. Trimming shortened V by 1 base and J by 6 bases, and 6 bases separated the two germline ends. The CDR3 is CASSLGGSEAFF. DNA for the CDR3: TGTGCCAGCAGTTTAGGGGGCTCTGAAGCTTTCTTT.

The chain employs TRBV5-6 and TRBJ1-2; 7 nucleotides agree with TRBD1. Germline V CDR1 and CDR2: SGHDT, YYEEEE. V lost 2 bases to trimming and J lost 3 bases; unmatched junction nucleotides: 7. The CDR3 runs to 15 residues. This chain's CDR3 is CASSLLRGRDYGYTF. CDR3 DNA: TGTGCCAGCAGCTTATTAAGGGGGCGCGACTATGGCTACACCTTC.

The V gene is TRBV9, the J gene TRBJ1-1, with 7 positions matching TRBD1. CDR3 length: 15 amino acids. Germline loops: CDR1 SGDLS, CDR2 YYNGEE. The junction had 6 bases not matched to a gene; V was cut back by 3 bases and J by 1 base. Here the CDR3 reads CASSAQGGKNTEAFF. In DNA form, the CDR3 reads TGTGCCAGCAGCGCCCAGGGGGGGAAGAACACTGAAGCTTTCTTT.

The chain uses TRBV7-2 and TRBJ2-7; maybe TRBD1 (6 bases). Looked up from germline, CDR1 is SGHTA and CDR2 is FQGNSA. The CDR3 has 12 amino acids. Between the trimmed V and J ends, which lost 3 bases and 4 bases, there was a span of 7 bases. CDR3 protein: CASSFGTYEQYF. The DNA of the CDR3 is TGTGCCAGCAGCTTCGGGACATACGAGCAGTACTTC.

This sequence joins TRBV9 and TRBJ2-5; 7 bases match TRBD2. The CDR3 is made up of 14 amino acids. The germline gives CDR1 SGDLS, CDR2 YYNGEE. After removal of 3 bases from V and 5 bases from J, the junction contained 7 bases not matched to a gene. The CDR3 spells CASSAPLALETQYF. The CDR3 coding sequence is TGTGCCAGCAGCGCCCCACTAGCGTTGGAGACCCAGTACTTC.

This clone was seen a few times. This sequence joins TRBV7-9 and TRBJ2-3; TRBD2 aligns across 13 bases. The V gene end was trimmed by 5 bases and the J gene end by 5 bases; junction bases not matched to a gene: 10. This CDR3 contains 17 residues. The germline V gene encodes CDR1 SEHNR and CDR2 FQNEAQ (reference sequence). The CDR3 is CASSPGLAGVNEDTQYF. In nucleotides, the CDR3 is TGTGCCAGCAGCCCAGGACTAGCGGGAGTTAACGAAGATACGCAGTATTTT.

The V call is TRBV6-4, the J call TRBJ2-7; 7 bases match TRBD1. Germline CDR1 MRHNA, CDR2 SNTAGT. J lost 3 bases, V lost 0 bases, and 8 bases had no gene match. The CDR3 sequence is 16 residues long. The CDR3 DNA follows: TGTGCCAGCAGTGACTCGACAGGGCCCGGAAGCTACGAGCAGTACTTC. Its translation is CASSDSTGPGSYEQYF.

The CDR3 reads CASSRGQVYEQYF. In DNA form, the CDR3 reads TGTGCCAGCAGTAGGGGACAGGTCTACGAGCAGTACTTC. The chain combines TRBV6-6 with TRBJ2-7, with 8 positions matching TRBD1. CDR1 and CDR2 from the germline V gene are MNHNY and SVGAGI (reference sequence). The CDR3 runs to 13 residues. V shed 5 bases, J shed 3 bases, and the junction held 3 bases outside the gene matches.

This chain links TRBV19 with TRBJ2-7, with 8 bases matching TRBD2. Germline assignment: CDR1 LNHDA and CDR2 SQIVND (reference sequence). The trim removed 6 bases at V and 4 bases at J, leaving 8 bases unmatched. The CDR3 is made up of 14 amino acids. In DNA, the CDR3 is TGTGCCAGTAGCTTCTCCGGGAGGGTATACGAGCAGTACTTC. Protein product: CASSFSGRVYEQYF.

The CDR3 DNA reads as TGTGCCAGCAGCTTGGGGACAGACAGTGGCAAAAACATTCAGTACTTC. This sequence encodes CASSLGTDSGKNIQYF. The rearrangement uses TRBV5-4 and TRBJ2-4, with a possible D match to TRBD1 (6 bases). CDR1 and CDR2 from the germline V gene are SGHNT and YYREEE (reference sequence). The CDR3 spans 16 residues. With 0 bases removed from V and 3 bases from J, the gap between germline ends came to 13 bases.

The rearrangement uses TRBV20-1 and TRBJ2-3; 7 bases match TRBD2. This CDR3 region has 16 residues. Germline V gives CDR1 DFQATT, CDR2 SNEGSKA (reference sequence). The J segment lost 3 bases and the V segment lost 3 bases, leaving 12 bases of the junction unmatched. The CDR3 nucleotides are TGCAGTGCTAGTGTGGGAGGGTCATTCGTTACAGATACGCAGTATTTT. Translating gives CSASVGGSFVTDTQYF.

The gene calls are TRBV7-8 and TRBJ1-1; D gene ambiguous. This CDR3 contains 14 residues. Germline-derived CDR1 and CDR2 are SGHVS and FQNEAQ. Trimming shortened V by 5 bases and J by 3 bases, and 13 bases separated the two germline ends. The CDR3 DNA sequence: TGTGCCAGCAGCCCGGGCGACGGGTACACTGAAGCTTTCTTT. It translates to CASSPGDGYTEAFF.

The chain has TRBV6-1 and TRBJ1-1; tentatively, D is TRBD1 (5 bases). CDR1 and CDR2 from the germline V gene are MNHNS and SASEGT. V was trimmed by 3 bases and J by 1 base, leaving 12 bases between them. The CDR3 contains 15 residues. The DNA for the CDR3 is TGTGCCAGCAGTGAGACGGGACGGCCGAACACTGAAGCTTTCTTT. Its translation: CASSETGRPNTEAFF.

The chain uses TRBV5-1 and TRBJ2-3; D is uncertain. V lost 3 bases, J lost 4 bases, and 12 bases lay in between. The CDR3 is made up of 14 amino acids. CDR1 is SGHRS and CDR2 is YFSETQ in the germline V gene. The CDR3 loop reads CASSSLSTSDTQYF. CDR3 coding DNA: TGCGCCAGCAGCTCACTGAGTACTTCAGATACGCAGTATTTT.

This clone was seen only once. J is TRBJ1-2 and V is TRBV4-1, with D hard to call. This CDR3 comprises 16 residues. The germline gives CDR1 MGHRA, CDR2 YSYEKL. Trimming left V 0 bases short and J 5 bases short, with 16 bases between. CDR3 sequence: CASSQDPPGTLYGYTF. CDR3 coding DNA: TGCGCCAGCAGCCAAGATCCACCAGGTACTTTGTATGGCTACACCTTC.

The V and J genes are TRBV29-1 and TRBJ2-1; 7 bases match TRBD1. CDR1 and CDR2 (germline): SQVTM, ANQGSEA. The CDR3 is made up of 14 amino acids. Germline trimming cut 5 bases from V and 6 bases from J; bases unmatched to any gene: 10. CDR3 nucleotide sequence: TGCAGCGTTATGGGACAGCGACAATTCAATGAGCAGTTCTTC. This gives the protein CSVMGQRQFNEQFF.

The chain carries TRBV10-3 and TRBJ1-2; 9 bases agree with TRBD1. The CDR3 length is 13 residues. In germline, CDR1 is ENHRY, CDR2 SYGVKD. The V and J ends lost 2 bases and 9 bases, in that order; junction bases with no gene match: 4. In DNA form, the CDR3 reads TGTGCCATCAGTGAGCGGACAGGGGATCGCTACACCTTC. Translating it yields CAISERTGDRYTF.

The rearrangement links TRBV7-8 to TRBJ1-6; a weak D match, TRBD1 (5 bases). The germline V and J ends were trimmed by 1 base and 7 bases, with 14 bases remaining between them. The length of the CDR3 is 16 residues. CDR1 is SGHVS and CDR2 is FQNEAQ in the germline V gene. The CDR3 sequence is CASSLGAWGGNSPLHF. The CDR3 DNA sequence: TGTGCCAGCAGCTTAGGGGCGTGGGGGGGGAATTCACCCCTCCACTTT.

This clone has only one observation. The gene calls are TRBV11-2 and TRBJ1-6, with 7 bases aligning to TRBD1. CDR3 length: 14 residues. Losses at the gene ends were 5 bases for V and 9 bases for J; bases not matched to a gene: 7. Germline V gene lookup returns CDR1 SGHAT and CDR2 FQNNGV. The CDR3 loop is CASSPRDSFSPLHF. CDR3 in DNA: TGTGCCAGCAGCCCCCGGGACAGCTTTTCACCCCTCCACTTT. The whole variable domain, remainder taken from reference TRBV11-2 and TRBJ1-6, is EAGVAQSPRYKIIEKRQSVAFWCNPISGHATLYWYQQILGQGPKLLIQFQNNGVVDDSQLPKDRFSAERLKGVDSTLKIQPAKLEDSAVYLCASSPRDSFSPLHFGNGTRLTVT.

The chain employs TRBV29-1 and TRBJ1-1; tentative D call: TRBD1 (5 bases). The CDR3 covers 14 residues. The germline V and J ends were trimmed by 4 bases and 1 base, with 13 bases remaining between them. Looked up from germline, CDR1 is SQVTM and CDR2 is ANQGSEA. The CDR3 region is CSVAAGGGNTEAFF. The CDR3 bases are TGCAGCGTTGCAGCGGGGGGAGGGAACACTGAAGCTTTCTTT.

This clone has only one observation. The rearrangement uses TRBV24-1 and TRBJ2-7; possibly TRBD2 for D (5 bases). The CDR3 is 14 amino acids. Between the trimmed V and J ends, which lost 5 bases and 2 bases, there was a span of 12 bases. CDR1 is KGHDR, CDR2 SFDVKD, per germline. CDR3 sequence (DNA): TGTGCCACCAGTGCGCGGGTACCACCCTACGAGCAGTACTTC. Translation: CATSARVPPYEQYF.

The J gene is TRBJ1-2, the V gene TRBV3-1 (or the pseudogene TRBV3-2); D is perhaps TRBD1 (5 bases). This CDR3 has 14 residues. The germline V gene encodes CDR1 LGHDT and CDR2 YNNKEL (reference sequence). Trimming cost V 4 bases and J 8 bases, with 17 bases left between them. CDR3 residues: CASSRSAGGQGYTF. The CDR3 DNA is TGTGCCAGCAGCCGGTCAGCGGGGGGTCAAGGCTACACCTTC.